This TCR beta chain derives from a study of T cells after yellow fever vaccination. In the study overall: Preparation of the low-cell-number fractions used SMART-Seq v4 Ultra Low Input. Study outcomes and limitations: The bulk population could contribute abundant contaminating clonotypes to FACS-sorted repertoires. Researchers report a weaker secondary response that nonetheless peaked faster, day 5 versus 15.

UMIs were added to TCR cDNA along with a universal primer site when it was made by 5'RACE template switching. A single record per CDR3 protein comes from TCRdb applying MiXCR to the 5' RACE reads. The sample contains 150,000 to 200,000 distinct CDR3 sequences, 5.5% to 8% of which appear only once. V was clipped by 2 bases and J by 7 bases; unmatched bases: 6. CDR1 is KGHSH, CDR2 LQKENI, per germline. This CDR3 has 14 residues. As regards this clonotype: What it binds is unknown.

This TCR was sampled from a young man who received the YFV17D yellow fever vaccine. The chain combines TRBV18 with TRBJ1-2, with 8 bases matching TRBD1. The source was CD4+ T cells sorted from PBMCs, collected on the day of the first yellow fever vaccination. As DNA, the CDR3 is TGTGCCAGCTCACCAGGACAGGGAAAGGCTGGCTACACCTTC. Protein: CASSPGQGKAGYTF.